The next 17 T cell receptor beta chains were all read from a single sample in a study of CD8 T cells in Susac syndrome. RNA, at about 0.5 to 1 ug, was reverse transcribed with random hexamers. TCRdb called the immunoSEQ multiplex PCR reads again in MiXCR, with one record for every CDR3 protein. The sample holds 120,000 or so distinct CDR3 sequences, around 94% seen once. The sample was CD4+ T cells from PBMCs. All receptors derive from a human donor with multiple sclerosis.

The rearrangement joins TRBV20-1 to TRBJ1-2, with D unresolved. Germline CDR1 DFQATT, CDR2 SNEGSKA (reference sequence). V lost 0 bases, J lost 0 bases, and 17 bases lay in between. The CDR3 totals 17 residues. The CDR3 DNA sequence: TGCAGTGCTAGAGATCCTTGGGCAGCCGTTTCTAACTATGGCTACACCTTC. This sequence encodes CSARDPWAAVSNYGYTF.

The chain has TRBV30 and TRBJ1-5; weak D call: TRBD1 (6 bases). Germline V lookup: CDR1 GTSNPN, CDR2 SVGIG (reference sequence). Between the trimmed V and J ends, which lost 1 base and 10 bases, there was a span of 14 bases. The CDR3 spans 13 residues. For the CDR3, the DNA is TGTGCCTGGAGTGGGGGATCGGGACATCCCCAGCATTTT. It codes for CAWSGGSGHPQHF. Combining the CDR3 with reference TRBV30 and TRBJ1-5 gives the whole variable domain SQTIHQWPATLVQPVGSPLSLECTVEGTSNPNLYWYRQAAGRGLQLLFYSVGIGQISSEVPQNLSASRPQDRQFILSSKKLLLSDSGFYLCAWSGGSGHPQHFGDGTRLSIL.

The chain links TRBV7-9 to TRBJ1-5; maybe TRBD1 (5 bases). Germline assignment: CDR1 SEHNR and CDR2 FQNEAQ (reference sequence). The V end lost 1 base, the J end lost 7 bases, and 14 bases lay between the germline ends. This CDR3 is 15 amino acids long. CDR3 amino acids: CASSLGIGGNQPQHF. The CDR3, as DNA: TGTGCCAGCAGCTTAGGGATCGGGGGTAACCAGCCCCAGCATTTT.

The V gene is TRBV7-9, the J gene TRBJ1-2; the D gene is possibly TRBD1 (6 bases). V lost 8 bases and J lost 5, with 15 bases in between. This CDR3 has 13 amino acids. CDR1 is SEHNR, CDR2 FQNEAQ, per germline (reference sequence). This CDR3 is CASEPDSPYGYTF. The CDR3 DNA sequence: TGTGCCAGCGAGCCGGACAGTCCGTATGGCTACACCTTC.

The rearrangement uses TRBV3-1 and TRBJ2-5; possibly TRBD1 for D (7 bases). The CDR3 is 15 residues long. Trimming shortened V by 10 bases and J by 1 base, and 19 bases separated the two germline ends. Germline CDR1 reads LGHDT; CDR2 reads YNNKEL (reference sequence). The CDR3 here is CATSAGGSGQETQYF. The CDR3 nucleotides are TGTGCCACCTCGGCAGGGGGTAGCGGCCAAGAGACCCAGTACTTC.

The chain recombines TRBV5-6 with TRBJ2-5; D not resolved. Trimming left V 2 bases short and J 5 bases short, with 4 bases between. This CDR3 has 11 residues. The germline V gene encodes CDR1 SGHDT and CDR2 YYEEEE. The CDR3 DNA reads as TGTGCCAGCAGCTTCAGTGAGACCCAGTACTTC. Encoded protein: CASSFSETQYF. Looking up the rest from reference TRBV5-6 and TRBJ2-5 gives the full variable domain: DAGVTQSPTHLIKTRGQQVTLRCSPKSGHDTVSWYQQALGQGPQFIFQYYEEEERQRGNFPDRFSGHQFPNYSSELNVNALLLGDSALYLCASSFSETQYFGPGTRLLVL.

This chain uses TRBV20-1 with TRBJ1-1; weak D call: TRBD1 (5 bases). Germline assignment: CDR1 DFQATT and CDR2 SNEGSKA (reference sequence). The CDR3 spans 16 residues. V dropped 3 bases and J dropped 5 bases, with 22 bases sitting between them. CDR3 in DNA: TGCAGTGCTAGCCGGCTCCGGGACCCTATGCGGACTGAAGCTTTCTTT. Translating it yields CSASRLRDPMRTEAFF.

The V gene is TRBV10-3, the J gene TRBJ1-3; TRBD1 matches at 7 bases. Germline V CDR1 and CDR2: ENHRY, SYGVKD. Trimming removed 10 bases from V and 4 bases from J; junction bases left unmatched: 4. This CDR3 has 12 residues. Here the CDR3 DNA reads TGTGCCACCGGGACAGCCGGAAACACCATATATTTT. Residues: CATGTAGNTIYF.

V usage is TRBV19 and J usage is TRBJ2-6, with D maybe TRBD1 (6 bases). The CDR3 has 15 residues. V was trimmed by 5 bases and J by 5 bases, leaving 13 bases between them. In germline, CDR1 is LNHDA, CDR2 SQIVND (reference sequence). The CDR3 here is CASSAPGDRANVLTF. CDR3 DNA: TGTGCCAGTAGTGCGCCCGGGGACAGGGCCAACGTCCTGACTTTC.

J is TRBJ2-5 and V is TRBV20-1; TRBD2 matches at 10 bases. V shed 3 bases, J shed 4 bases, and the junction held 8 bases outside the gene matches. Per the germline V gene, CDR1 is DFQATT and CDR2 is SNEGSKA (reference sequence). The CDR3 consists of 15 residues. Here the CDR3 DNA reads TGCAGTGCTAGTCCCCTAGCGGGGGACCCAGAGACCCAGTACTTC. It yields the protein CSASPLAGDPETQYF.

The V call is TRBV20-1, the J call TRBJ1-4, with 8 bases that match TRBD1. The germline CDR1 and CDR2 sequences are DFQATT and SNEGSKA (reference sequence). With V trimmed by 0 bases and J by 12 bases, 15 bases remained unmatched. This CDR3 spans 16 amino acids. The CDR3: CSARDGQGEKQYELFF. The CDR3 coding sequence is TGCAGTGCTAGAGATGGACAGGGAGAAAAGCAATATGAACTGTTTTTT.

This chain uses TRBV6-1 with TRBJ2-1; 9 nucleotides match TRBD2. CDR1 MNHNS and CDR2 SASEGT come from the germline V gene. V shed 7 bases and J 7 bases; nucleotides not matched to a gene: 17. The CDR3 is made up of 17 amino acids. Here the CDR3 DNA reads TGTGCCAGCACCTCCGCTTGGCGGGAGGGCCGCGGAAATGAGCAGTTCTTC. Translated, it gives CASTSAWREGRGNEQFF.

The chain links TRBV18 to TRBJ2-3; either TRBD1 or TRBD2 may supply D (6 bases each). V lost 4 bases, J lost 3 bases, and 17 bases lay in between. Germline-derived CDR1 and CDR2 are KGHSH and LQKENI. The CDR3 length is 16 residues. This chain's CDR3 is CASSRLPTGRTDTQYF. Written as DNA, the CDR3 is TGTGCCAGCTCACGGCTACCTACAGGGAGGACAGATACGCAGTATTTT.

The rearrangement links TRBV30 to TRBJ2-2, with 7 bases fitting TRBD1. This CDR3 region has 14 residues. V lost 3 bases and J lost 13; bases outside the gene matches: 14. Germline assignment: CDR1 GTSNPN and CDR2 SVGIG (reference sequence). In DNA form, the CDR3 reads TGTGCCTGGAGCCGGGACAGCCGTTCGGGATTGCTGTTTTTT. Protein: CAWSRDSRSGLLFF.

DNA for the CDR3: TGCAGCGGGGGGGAAACCTCCTATGGCTACACCTTC. It specifies CSGGETSYGYTF. The V and J genes are TRBV29-1 and TRBJ1-2, with a possible D match to TRBD1 (5 bases). This CDR3 has 12 residues. Per germline, CDR1 SQVTM and CDR2 ANQGSEA. V was pared by 7 bases and J by 4 bases, with 13 bases between.

This chain connects TRBV5-1 to TRBJ2-1, with TRBD1 matching over 7 bases. The germline V gene encodes CDR1 SGHRS and CDR2 YFSETQ. V shed 3 bases, J shed 6 bases, and the junction held 6 bases outside the gene matches. The CDR3 runs to 14 residues. In DNA form, the CDR3 reads TGCGCCAGCAGCTCCCGGGACAGAGGCAATGAGCAGTTCTTC. It specifies CASSSRDRGNEQFF. Full variable domain (remainder filled in from reference TRBV5-1 and TRBJ2-1): KAGVTQTPRYLIKTRGQQVTLSCSPISGHRSVSWYQQTPGQGLQFLFEYFSETQRNKGNFPGRFSGRQFSNSRSEMNVSTLELGDSALYLCASSSRDRGNEQFFGPGTRLTVL.

V and J are TRBV5-4 and TRBJ2-3; D is undetermined. This CDR3 has 13 residues. Trimming removed 0 bases from V and 5 bases from J, with 7 bases in between. Per germline, CDR1 SGHNT and CDR2 YYREEE (reference sequence). CDR3 in amino acids: CASSLGAEDTQYF. Here the CDR3 DNA reads TGTGCCAGCAGCTTGGGGGCAGAAGATACGCAGTATTTT.